The 26 T cell receptor beta chains in this list originate from one sample, sequenced in a study of cytomegalovirus exposure and HLA in healthy donors. PCR was performed using 60 Vbeta and 13 Jbeta primers. Profiling relied on immunoSEQ multiplex PCR, and the TCRdb table lists in-frame clones only, not all of them. Among under 150,000 clones listed, about 70% were seen once. Material for sequencing was PBMCs. The receptors derive from a woman aged 55-70 years in good health and CMV-seropositive.

The chain employs TRBV10-3 and TRBJ2-7; 7 bases fit TRBD1. Trimming at V came to 5 bases and at J to 2 bases, leaving 6 bases not matched to a gene. The CDR3 totals 14 residues. In germline, CDR1 is ENHRY, CDR2 SYGVKD. In DNA, the CDR3 is TGTGCCATCAGTCCCGGGACAGATGCCTACGAGCAGTACTTC. Translating gives CAISPGTDAYEQYF.

This chain uses TRBV14 with TRBJ2-5, with D perhaps matching TRBD2 (5 bases). The CDR3 totals 17 residues. Trimming took 4 bases from V and 5 from J, leaving 23 bases between them. CDR1 is SGHDN, CDR2 FVKESK, per germline. In DNA form, the CDR3 reads TGTGCCAGCAGCCCAGACGGGGTTTTACCCAGTCGGGAGACCCAGTACTTC. Translated, it gives CASSPDGVLPSRETQYF.

The J gene is TRBJ2-4, the V gene TRBV18; TRBD2 agrees at 12 bases. The germline V gene encodes CDR1 KGHSH and CDR2 LQKENI. J gave up 5 bases and V 3 bases, and 14 bases lay outside the gene matches. The CDR3 totals 19 residues. This CDR3 reads CASSPPPRTSGGPQNIQYF. CDR3 nucleotides: TGTGCCAGCTCACCTCCTCCTCGTACTAGCGGGGGGCCACAAAACATTCAGTACTTC.

The V call is TRBV6-5, the J call TRBJ1-1; 8 bases agree with TRBD1. J lost 6 bases, V lost 2 bases, and 8 bases had no gene match. The CDR3 runs 15 residues. Germline V gives CDR1 MNHEY, CDR2 SVGAGI. CDR3 sequence: CASSYGGRGLPEAFF. The CDR3 nucleotides are TGTGCCAGCAGTTACGGTGGCAGGGGGCTTCCTGAAGCTTTCTTT.

This chain connects TRBV21-1 to TRBJ2-1; TRBD1 is the table's D call, not checked against the DNA. TRBV21-1 is classified as a pseudogene. This CDR3 has 15 residues. CDR3 bases: TGTGCCAGCAGCAAAGGGGGACAGAAGTACAATGAGCAGTTCTTC. As protein: CASSKGGQKYNEQFF.

The CDR3: CASSLEAGDPEAFF. The CDR3, as DNA: TGTGCCAGCAGCTTAGAGGCAGGGGACCCTGAAGCTTTCTTT. The chain couples TRBV7-8 to TRBJ1-1; perhaps TRBD1 as D (6 bases). The CDR3 runs 14 residues. The germline gives CDR1 SGHVS, CDR2 FQNEAQ. V lost 1 base, J lost 6 bases, and 12 bases lay in between. Using reference TRBV7-8 and TRBJ1-1 for the parts outside the CDR3, the full variable domain is GAGVSQSPRYKVAKRGQDVALRCDPISGHVSLFWYQQALGQGPEFLTYFQNEAQLDKSGLPSDRFFAERPEGSVSTLKIQRTQQEDSAVYLCASSLEAGDPEAFFGQGTRLTVV.

For the CDR3, the DNA is TGTGCCAGCAGTAGTTCTACAGGGGAACCTTTTACGGACACTGAAGCTTTCTTT. This translates into CASSSSTGEPFTDTEAFF. This chain joins TRBV2 and TRBJ1-1, with TRBD1 matching 7 bases. V trimming: 5 bases; J trimming: 3 bases; junction bases outside the gene matches: 18. The germline gives CDR1 SNHLY, CDR2 FYNNEI. This CDR3 has 18 amino acids.

The CDR3 coding sequence is TGTGCCAGCACCAATCCCGGGGGGGGTGAAGCTTTCTTT. Its protein product is CASTNPGGGEAFF. The chain recombines TRBV6-5 with TRBJ1-1; D may be TRBD1 (5 bases). This CDR3 has 13 residues. CDR1 and CDR2 (germline): MNHEY, SVGAGI. V lost 7 bases to trimming and J lost 7 bases, with 16 bases between them.

This clone was recorded once. CDR3: CASSDLGTGGFYEQYF. In nucleotides, the CDR3 is TGTGCCAGCAGTGACCTTGGAACAGGGGGGTTCTACGAGCAGTACTTC. The chain uses TRBV2 and TRBJ2-7; TRBD1 matches 8 bases. The germline gives CDR1 SNHLY, CDR2 FYNNEI. The CDR3 sequence is 16 residues long. V lost 3 bases and J lost 3; bases outside the gene matches: 10.

This chain joins TRBV19 and TRBJ1-1; maybe TRBD1 (6 bases). Germline-derived CDR1 and CDR2 are LNHDA and SQIVND (reference sequence). The CDR3 contains 14 residues. V lost 4 bases, J lost 4 bases, and 13 bases lay in between. CDR3 sequence reads: CASSTPQGPTEAFF. The CDR3 bases are TGTGCCAGTAGTACTCCTCAGGGGCCCACTGAAGCTTTCTTT.

The chain couples TRBV6-4 to TRBJ2-3; 9 nucleotides align to TRBD2. This CDR3 is 16 amino acids long. V lost 6 bases and J lost 2; bases outside the gene matches: 9. Germline assignment: CDR1 MRHNA and CDR2 SNTAGT. DNA of the CDR3: TGTGCCAGCAGAAGGGATAGCGGGGGCCTCACAGATACGCAGTATTTT. Encoded protein: CASRRDSGGLTDTQYF.

The chain carries TRBV6-5 and TRBJ2-3; D might be TRBD1 (5 bases). The V gene lost 2 bases and the J gene lost 6 bases, with 15 bases spanning the gap. CDR1 and CDR2 (germline): MNHEY, SVGAGI. CDR3 length: 15 residues. In nucleotides, the CDR3 is TGTGCCAGCAGTTACGGGGCGAACCCCGAGGATACGCAGTATTTT. It yields the protein CASSYGANPEDTQYF.

V usage is TRBV7-2 and J usage is TRBJ2-2; 9 positions agree with TRBD2. From germline, CDR1 is SGHTA and CDR2 FQGNSA. J lost 6 bases, V lost 0 bases, and 5 bases had no gene match. This CDR3 has 16 residues. The CDR3 reads CASSLAAAGGAGELFF. CDR3 nucleotides: TGTGCCAGCAGCTTAGCGGCTGCGGGGGGGGCCGGGGAGCTGTTTTTT. Supplemented by reference TRBV7-2 and TRBJ2-2, the full variable domain reads GAGVSQSPSNKVTEKGKDVELRCDPISGHTALYWYRQSLGQGLEFLIYFQGNSAPDKSGLPSDRFSAERTGGSVSTLTIQRTQQEDSAVYLCASSLAAAGGAGELFFGEGSRLTVL.

This chain links TRBV28 with TRBJ1-1; no definite D call. Germline V gene data show CDR1 as MDHEN and CDR2 as SYDVKM. Deletions cut 6 bases from V and 4 bases from J, with 12 bases between. This CDR3 region has 13 residues. The CDR3 DNA follows: TGTGCCAGCAGACCCTTTGCGGGCACTGAAGCTTTCTTT. The encoded protein is CASRPFAGTEAFF.

The V and J genes are TRBV11-2 and TRBJ1-1; no definite D call. The germline V gene encodes CDR1 SGHAT and CDR2 FQNNGV. Deletions cut 0 bases from V and 10 bases from J, with 6 bases between. The CDR3 runs to 11 residues. CDR3 in DNA: TGTGCCAGCAGCTTAGATTGGGCAGCTTTCTTT. Translating it yields CASSLDWAAFF.

The rearrangement links TRBV19 to TRBJ2-7, with D possibly being TRBD1 (5 bases). This CDR3 region has 13 residues. Trimming stripped 1 base from V and 2 bases from J, with 6 bases between. Germline V CDR1 and CDR2: LNHDA, SQIVND (reference sequence). CDR3 nucleotides: TGTGCCAGTAGTATAGGGACAACCTACGAGCAGTACTTC. Translating gives CASSIGTTYEQYF.

The chain links TRBV2 to TRBJ1-1; D gene unclear. CDR3 length: 14 amino acids. Trimming removed 4 bases from V and 0 bases from J, with 9 bases in between. The germline CDR1 and CDR2 sequences are SNHLY and FYNNEI. CDR3 sequence: CASSVGKMNTEAFF. The CDR3 DNA follows: TGTGCCAGCAGTGTCGGGAAAATGAACACTGAAGCTTTCTTT.

With respect to this clone: One end of the junction does not line up with germline, which may come from a read error. Other nucleotide sequences in the sample specify the same CDR3. The V and J genes are TRBV7-6 and TRBJ2-7; possible D gene TRBD1, 7 bases. The length of the CDR3 is 14 residues. Germline values: CDR1 SGHVS, CDR2 FNYEAQ. The CDR3 sequence is CASSWEVEGAEQYF. In nucleotides, the CDR3 is TGTGCCAGTAGCTGGGAGGTCGAGGGGGCCGAGCAGTACTTC.

The chain is built from TRBV5-4 and TRBJ1-2; D is unclear. The CDR3 length is 14 residues. V was clipped by 4 bases and J by 7 bases, with 17 bases between them. The germline CDR1 and CDR2 sequences are SGHNT and YYREEE (reference sequence). CDR3 residues: CASSLKGVAAGYTF. CDR3 DNA sequence: TGTGCCAGCAGCCTAAAGGGAGTAGCTGCTGGCTACACCTTC.

The gene calls are TRBV4-2 and TRBJ1-5, with 9 bases that match TRBD1. The CDR3 has 17 amino acids. V dropped 2 bases and J dropped 0; count of bases not matched to a gene: 5. The germline CDR1 and CDR2 sequences are LGHNA and YNFKEQ. The CDR3 nucleotides are TGTGCCAGCAGCCAAACCGGGACAGGGCTTAGCAATCAGCCCCAGCATTTT. It encodes CASSQTGTGLSNQPQHF.

The chain carries TRBV7-9 and TRBJ2-2, with 8 bases that match TRBD2. CDR3 length: 12 residues. V gave up 11 bases and J gave up 5 bases; unmatched junction bases: 4. Germline CDR1 is SEHNR and CDR2 is FQNEAQ (reference sequence). CDR3 in DNA: TGTGCCGCTCGCGGGGGGACCGGGGAGCTGTTTTTT. Translating it yields CAARGGTGELFF. The complete variable domain, with remaining parts taken from reference TRBV7-9 and TRBJ2-2, reads DTGVSQNPRHKITKRGQNVTFRCDPISEHNRLYWYRQTLGQGPEFLTYFQNEAQLEKSRLLSDRFSAERPKGSFSTLEIQRTEQGDSAMYLCAARGGTGELFFGEGSRLTVL.

This clone has a handful of counts. The genes are TRBV7-9 and TRBJ1-1; D uncertain. Trimming shortened V by 5 bases and J by 3 bases, and 10 bases separated the two germline ends. Germline CDR1 and CDR2: SEHNR and FQNEAQ (reference sequence). The CDR3 consists of 13 residues. CDR3: CASSLDTYTEAFF. CDR3 coding DNA: TGTGCCAGCAGCCTCGACACTTACACTGAAGCTTTCTTT.

The chain carries TRBV7-9 and TRBJ2-2; TRBD1 matches at 10 bases. The germline gives CDR1 SEHNR, CDR2 FQNEAQ (reference sequence). This CDR3 contains 18 residues. J was trimmed by 0 bases and V by 6 bases; bases with no gene match: 10. The CDR3 DNA sequence: TGTGCCAGCAGTCGTATGAGGACAGGGGGTGCGAACACCGGGGAGCTGTTTTTT. It yields the protein CASSRMRTGGANTGELFF.

This clone was observed a few times. The chain couples TRBV19 to TRBJ1-2; no clear D. Trimming removed 4 bases at V and 4 bases at J, with 7 bases between. CDR1 and CDR2 from the germline V gene are LNHDA and SQIVND (reference sequence). This CDR3 spans 12 amino acids. This CDR3 is CASSTLLYGYTF. The CDR3 DNA reads TGTGCCAGTAGTACACTTCTCTATGGCTACACCTTC.

This clone was counted a single time. The sample holds other DNA sequences that translate to the same CDR3. The V call is TRBV11-2, the J call TRBJ2-5; D remains ambiguous. This CDR3 spans 12 amino acids. V was pared by 5 bases and J by 0 bases, with 4 bases between. Per germline, CDR1 SGHAT and CDR2 FQNNGV. CDR3 sequence (DNA): TGTGCCAGCAGCCGAGACCAAGAGACCCAGTACTTC. Translation: CASSRDQETQYF.

This clone was seen only a few times. The V gene is TRBV6-6, the J gene TRBJ1-1; 8 bases fit TRBD1. V shed 5 bases, J shed 4 bases, and the junction held 6 bases outside the gene matches. This CDR3 has 14 amino acids. Germline V lookup: CDR1 MNHNY, CDR2 SVGAGI (reference sequence). CDR3 region: CASSGQGEGTEAFF. CDR3 nucleotides: TGTGCCAGCAGTGGACAGGGAGAAGGCACTGAAGCTTTCTTT.